These T cell receptor beta chains were read from a single sample in a study of blood T cells in healthy people across ages. From the 5' RACE reads, TCRdb called clonotypes with MiXCR, one entry per CDR3 protein. The data show 1.5 million to 2 million distinct CDR3 sequences, approximately 39% seen once. The sample taken for sequencing was blood. These receptors originate from a human donor in good health. Each CDR3 is given with its conserved first and last residue. The D gene is left open where the match is weak. Clone size is given for some rows only: seen once, a few or many times, or a class if the clone is expanded.

clone_size,d_call,v_call,j_call,cdr3_nt,cdr3_aa
-,-,TRBV20-1,TRBJ1-2,TGCAGTGCTATCAAGACAGGAAACTATGGCTACACCTTC,CSAIKTGNYGYTF
once,-,TRBV4-2,TRBJ2-1,TGTGCCAGCAGCCAAGAGGACTATGGAGTTTACAATGAGCAGTTCTTC,CASSQEDYGVYNEQFF
-,TRBD1,TRBV7-2,TRBJ2-4,TGTGCCAGCAGTAACGGACAGGCTGGGCGGATTCAGTACTTC,CASSNGQAGRIQYF
-,-,TRBV18,TRBJ1-4,TGTGCCAGCTCACCATCACAGGAGTTTAGCGAAAAACTGTTTTTT,CASSPSQEFSEKLFF
once,-,TRBV15,TRBJ2-1,TGTGCCACCAGCAGAGCCCTTGATCAAGAGACCCAGTTCTTC,CATSRALDQETQFF
-,-,TRBV20-1,TRBJ1-2,TGCAGTGCAAAAGGGTGGACATTTGGCTACACCTTC,CSAKGWTFGYTF
-,-,TRBV29-1,TRBJ2-3,TGCAGCGTTGAACAACACCTAGGGAATACGCAGTATTTT,CSVEQHLGNTQYF
-,-,TRBV5-1,TRBJ1-4,TGCGCCAGCAGCCTGGATGTGACAGACAATGAAAAACTGTTTTTT,CASSLDVTDNEKLFF
-,TRBD2,TRBV7-2,TRBJ2-3,TGTGCCAGCAGCTCCGGGACTAGCGCCACAGATACGCAGTATTTT,CASSSGTSATDTQYF
once,-,TRBV7-9,TRBJ1-1,TGTGCCAGCAGCTTAATTGGGCAGGGGATGAAAGGGACTGAAGCTTTCTTT,CASSLIGQGMKGTEAFF
few,TRBD1,TRBV11-2,TRBJ2-5,TGTGCCAGCAGCTTAGGGGGACAGACTCTTCAAGAGACCCAGTACTTC,CASSLGGQTLQETQYF
-,-,TRBV7-2,TRBJ2-1,TGTGCCAGCAGCCCGGACGGTAGGTCCTACAATGAGCAGTTCTTC,CASSPDGRSYNEQFF
few,TRBD2,TRBV6-2/TRBV6-3,TRBJ2-5,TGTGCCAGCAGTTCGGGACTAGCGGGGGGCGAAGAGACCCAGTACTTC,CASSSGLAGGEETQYF
-,TRBD2,TRBV29-1,TRBJ2-1,TGCAGCGTTGAACAGAGCGGGGGAGGTGGGAATGAGCAGTTCTTC,CSVEQSGGGGNEQFF
-,TRBD1,TRBV3-1,TRBJ1-1,TGTGCCAGCAGGCAAGACAGGGGCACTGAAGCTTTCTTT,CASRQDRGTEAFF
few,-,TRBV29-1,TRBJ2-3,TGCAGCGTTCCGTGGGGCGATACGCAGTATTTT,CSVPWGDTQYF
-,TRBD2,TRBV7-6,TRBJ2-5,TGTGCCAGCAGCTCCATGTCTAGCGGACAAGAGACCCAGTACTTC,CASSSMSSGQETQYF
few,-,TRBV29-1,TRBJ2-1,TGCAGCGTTCGGACACTTGAGCAGTTCTTC,CSVRTLEQFF
-,-,TRBV5-1,TRBJ2-1,TGCGCCAGCAGCTTGGCCGCAGGTCAACACAATGAGCAGTTCTTC,CASSLAAGQHNEQFF
-,TRBD1,TRBV4-3,TRBJ2-4,TGCGCCAGCAGCCAAGCGTGGGGACAGAAAAACATTCAGTACTTC,CASSQAWGQKNIQYF
many,-,TRBV4-3,TRBJ1-2,TGCGCCAGCAGCCCCTCGGGGCAGTATTTCCCCCACTATGGCTACACCTTC,CASSPSGQYFPHYGYTF
many,-,TRBV7-2,TRBJ1-3,TGTGCCAGCAGCTTAGGGGTCTCTGGAAACACCATATATTTT,CASSLGVSGNTIYF
-,TRBD2,TRBV4-1,TRBJ2-1,TGCGCCAGCAGCCAAGAGGTACTAGCGGGTCCTTGGAATGAGCAGTTCTTC,CASSQEVLAGPWNEQFF